This section outlines one T cell receptor (beta chain) sequence together with its context. Its antigen is unidentified. The sample comes from a study of T cells in Graves' hyperthyroidism and ophthalmopathy. Broader study findings: Most clonotypes expanded in thyroid above 0.001 were likewise present in blood. Model output signaled ophthalmopathy a median 6.5 months ahead of onset. Using 13 V-J features, a model discriminated ophthalmopathy from stable hyperthyroidism.

The CDR3 regions of TCR beta were amplified from RNA transcripts. The TCR CDR3 first-round RT-PCR relied on the HTBI primer set. TCRdb re-analysed the multiplex PCR reads in MiXCR, keeping a single row per CDR3 protein. The table shows 500,000 to 600,000 distinct CDR3 sequences, with 46% occurring only once. The origin of this receptor is a young woman with Graves' hyperthyroidism. Source material: peripheral blood or thyroid tissue (not recorded which).

CDR3 residues: CSARLAGTDTQYF. Here the CDR3 DNA reads TGCAGTGCTAGACTAGCGGGCACAGATACGCAGTATTTT. The chain combines TRBV20-1 with TRBJ1-4; TRBD2 matches at 7 bases. Judging by the DNA end, TRBJ2-3 fits better; the J call may be wrong. This CDR3 region has 13 residues. CDR1 and CDR2 (germline): DFQATT, SNEGSKA (reference sequence).